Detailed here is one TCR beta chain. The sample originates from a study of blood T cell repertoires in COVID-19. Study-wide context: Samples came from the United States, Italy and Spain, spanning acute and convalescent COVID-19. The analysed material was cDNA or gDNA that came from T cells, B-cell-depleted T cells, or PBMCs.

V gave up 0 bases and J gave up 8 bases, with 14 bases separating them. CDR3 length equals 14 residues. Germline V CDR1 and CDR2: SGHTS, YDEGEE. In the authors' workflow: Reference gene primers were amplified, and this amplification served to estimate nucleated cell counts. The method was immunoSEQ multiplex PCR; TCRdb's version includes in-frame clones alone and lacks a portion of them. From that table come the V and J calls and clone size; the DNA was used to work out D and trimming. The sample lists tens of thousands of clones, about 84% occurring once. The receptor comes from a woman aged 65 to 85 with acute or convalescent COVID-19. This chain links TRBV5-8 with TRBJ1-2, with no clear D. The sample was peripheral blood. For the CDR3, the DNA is TGTGCCAGCAGCTTGGGAGAGGGAACTTACGGCTACACCTTC. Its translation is CASSLGEGTYGYTF.